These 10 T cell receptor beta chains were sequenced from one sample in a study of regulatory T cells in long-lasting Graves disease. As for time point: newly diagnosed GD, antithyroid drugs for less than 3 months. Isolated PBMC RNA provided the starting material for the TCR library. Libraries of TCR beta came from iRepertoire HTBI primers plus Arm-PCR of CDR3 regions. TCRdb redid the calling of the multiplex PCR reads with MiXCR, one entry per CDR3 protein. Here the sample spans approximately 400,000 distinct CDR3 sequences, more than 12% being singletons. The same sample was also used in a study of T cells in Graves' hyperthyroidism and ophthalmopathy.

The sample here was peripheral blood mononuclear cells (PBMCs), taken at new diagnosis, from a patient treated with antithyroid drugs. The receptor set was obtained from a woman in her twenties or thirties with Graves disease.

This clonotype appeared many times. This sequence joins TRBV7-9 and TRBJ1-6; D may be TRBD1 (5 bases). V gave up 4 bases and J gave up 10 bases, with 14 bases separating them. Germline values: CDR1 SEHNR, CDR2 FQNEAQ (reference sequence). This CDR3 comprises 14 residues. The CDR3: CASSSGGPGSPLHF. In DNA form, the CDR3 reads TGTGCCAGCAGCTCTGGGGGTCCCGGGTCACCCCTCCACTTT.

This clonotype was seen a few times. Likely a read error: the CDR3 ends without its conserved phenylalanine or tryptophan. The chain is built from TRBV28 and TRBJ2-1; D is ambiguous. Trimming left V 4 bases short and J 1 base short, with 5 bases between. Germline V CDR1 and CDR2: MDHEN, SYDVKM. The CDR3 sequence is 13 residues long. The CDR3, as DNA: TGTGCCAGCAGTTCCGGGTCCTACAATGAGCAGTTCCTC. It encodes CASSSGSYNEQFL.

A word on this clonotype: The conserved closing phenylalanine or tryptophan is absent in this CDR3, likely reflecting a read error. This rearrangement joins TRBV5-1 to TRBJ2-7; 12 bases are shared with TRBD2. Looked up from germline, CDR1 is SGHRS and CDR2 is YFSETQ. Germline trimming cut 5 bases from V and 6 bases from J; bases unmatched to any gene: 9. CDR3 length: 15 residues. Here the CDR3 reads CASSTSGRNLGEQYL. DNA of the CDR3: TGCGCCAGCAGTACTAGCGGGAGGAATTTGGGCGAGCAGTACCTC.

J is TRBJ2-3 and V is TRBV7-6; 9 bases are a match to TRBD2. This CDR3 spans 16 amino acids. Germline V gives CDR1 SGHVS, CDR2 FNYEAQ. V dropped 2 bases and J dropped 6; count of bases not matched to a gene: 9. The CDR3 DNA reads TGTGCCAGCAGCTTATACGCGGGAGGGCCGATGGATACGCAGTATTTT. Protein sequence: CASSLYAGGPMDTQYF.

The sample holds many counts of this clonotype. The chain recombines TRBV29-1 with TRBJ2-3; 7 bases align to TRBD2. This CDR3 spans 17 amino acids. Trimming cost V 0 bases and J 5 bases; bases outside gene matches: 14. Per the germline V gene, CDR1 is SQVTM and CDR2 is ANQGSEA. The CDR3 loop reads CSVEDPVVGRELDTQYF. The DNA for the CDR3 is TGCAGCGTTGAAGACCCGGTTGTCGGGCGGGAGTTAGATACGCAGTATTTT.

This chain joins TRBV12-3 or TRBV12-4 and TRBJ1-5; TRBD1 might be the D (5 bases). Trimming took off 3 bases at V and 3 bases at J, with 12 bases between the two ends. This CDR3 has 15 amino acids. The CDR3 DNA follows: TGTGCCAGCAGTTTGGGGGACGTAGCCAATCAGCCCCAGCATTTT. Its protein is CASSLGDVANQPQHF.

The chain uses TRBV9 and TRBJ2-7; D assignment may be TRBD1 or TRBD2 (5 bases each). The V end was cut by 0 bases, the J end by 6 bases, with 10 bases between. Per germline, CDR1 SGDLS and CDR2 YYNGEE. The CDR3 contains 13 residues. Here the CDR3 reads CASSVVGDGEQYF. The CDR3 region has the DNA TGTGCCAGCAGCGTAGTGGGGGATGGCGAGCAGTACTTC. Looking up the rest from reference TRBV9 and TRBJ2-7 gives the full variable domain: DSGVTQTPKHLITATGQRVTLRCSPRSGDLSVYWYQQSLDQGLQFLIQYYNGEERAKGNILERFSAQQFPDLHSELNLSSLELGDSALYFCASSVVGDGEQYFGPGTRLTVT.

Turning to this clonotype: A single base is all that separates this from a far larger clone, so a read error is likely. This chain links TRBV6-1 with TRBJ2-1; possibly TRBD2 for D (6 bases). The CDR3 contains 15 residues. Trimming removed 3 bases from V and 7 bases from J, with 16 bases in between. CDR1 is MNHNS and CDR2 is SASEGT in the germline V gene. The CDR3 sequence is CASSDTVGGLNEQFF. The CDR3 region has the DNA TGTGCCAGCAGTGATACGGTGGGAGGCCTGAATGAGCAGTTCTTC.

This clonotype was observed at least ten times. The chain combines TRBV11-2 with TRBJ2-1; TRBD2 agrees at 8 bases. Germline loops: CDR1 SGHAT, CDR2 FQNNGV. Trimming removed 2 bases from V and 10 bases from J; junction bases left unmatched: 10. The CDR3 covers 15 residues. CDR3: CASSLLAVVAGEQFF. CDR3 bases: TGTGCCAGCAGCTTACTAGCAGTGGTAGCGGGAGAGCAGTTCTTC.

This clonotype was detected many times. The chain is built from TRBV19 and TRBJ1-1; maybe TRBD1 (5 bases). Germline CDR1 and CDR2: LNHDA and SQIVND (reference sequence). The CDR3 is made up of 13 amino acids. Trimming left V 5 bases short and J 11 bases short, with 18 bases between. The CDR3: CASSVEGKDGAFF. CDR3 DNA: TGTGCCAGTAGTGTCGAGGGGAAGGATGGGGCTTTCTTT.